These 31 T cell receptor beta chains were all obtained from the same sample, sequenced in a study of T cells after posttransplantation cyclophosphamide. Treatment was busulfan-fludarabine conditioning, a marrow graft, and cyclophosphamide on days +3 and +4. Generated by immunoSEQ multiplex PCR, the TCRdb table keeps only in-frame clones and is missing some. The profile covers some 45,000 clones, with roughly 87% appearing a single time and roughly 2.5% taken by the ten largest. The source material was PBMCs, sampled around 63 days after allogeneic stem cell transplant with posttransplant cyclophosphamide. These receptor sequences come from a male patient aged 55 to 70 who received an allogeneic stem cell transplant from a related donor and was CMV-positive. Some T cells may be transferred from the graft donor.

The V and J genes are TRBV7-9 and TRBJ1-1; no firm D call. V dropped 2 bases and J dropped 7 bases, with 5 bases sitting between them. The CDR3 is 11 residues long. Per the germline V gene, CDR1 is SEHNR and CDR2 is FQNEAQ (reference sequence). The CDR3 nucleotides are TGTGCCAGCAGCTTATCCTATGAAGCTTTCTTT. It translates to CASSLSYEAFF.

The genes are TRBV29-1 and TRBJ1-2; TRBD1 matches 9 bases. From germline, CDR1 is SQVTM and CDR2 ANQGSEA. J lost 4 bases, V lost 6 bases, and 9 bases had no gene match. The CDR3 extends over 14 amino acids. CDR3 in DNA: TGCAGCGTGGGCAGGACAGGGGATGTCTATGGCTACACCTTC. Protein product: CSVGRTGDVYGYTF.

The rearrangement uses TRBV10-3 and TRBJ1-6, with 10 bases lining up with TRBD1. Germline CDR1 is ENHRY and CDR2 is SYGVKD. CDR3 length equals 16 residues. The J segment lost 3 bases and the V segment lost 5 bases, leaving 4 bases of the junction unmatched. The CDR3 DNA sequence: TGTGCCATCAGTTCCGGGACAGGGGTCTATAATTCACCCCTCCACTTT. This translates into CAISSGTGVYNSPLHF.

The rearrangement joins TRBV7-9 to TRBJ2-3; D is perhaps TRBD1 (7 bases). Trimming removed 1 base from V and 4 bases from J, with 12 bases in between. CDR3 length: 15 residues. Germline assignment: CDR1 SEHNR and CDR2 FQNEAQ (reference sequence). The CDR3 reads CASSLGRGLADTQYF. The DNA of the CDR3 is TGTGCCAGCAGCTTAGGGAGGGGGCTCGCAGATACGCAGTATTTT. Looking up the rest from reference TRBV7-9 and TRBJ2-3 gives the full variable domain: DTGVSQNPRHKITKRGQNVTFRCDPISEHNRLYWYRQTLGQGPEFLTYFQNEAQLEKSRLLSDRFSAERPKGSFSTLEIQRTEQGDSAMYLCASSLGRGLADTQYFGPGTRLTVL.

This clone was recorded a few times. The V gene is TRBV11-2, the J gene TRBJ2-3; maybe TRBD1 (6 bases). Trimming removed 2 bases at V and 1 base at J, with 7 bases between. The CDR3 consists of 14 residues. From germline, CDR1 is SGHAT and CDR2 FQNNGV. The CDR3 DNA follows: TGTGCCAGCAGCTTATACAGGGGCACAGATACGCAGTATTTT. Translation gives CASSLYRGTDTQYF. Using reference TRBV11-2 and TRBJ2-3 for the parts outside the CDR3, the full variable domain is EAGVAQSPRYKIIEKRQSVAFWCNPISGHATLYWYQQILGQGPKLLIQFQNNGVVDDSQLPKDRFSAERLKGVDSTLKIQPAKLEDSAVYLCASSLYRGTDTQYFGPGTRLTVL.

DNA for the CDR3: TGTGCCAGCAGCTTGGGACAGTCTTCTTTCTATGGCTACACCTTC. Translation: CASSLGQSSFYGYTF. The chain combines TRBV5-5 with TRBJ1-2, with D perhaps TRBD1 (5 bases). This CDR3 region has 15 residues. V was pared by 0 bases and J by 4 bases, with 13 bases between. Germline CDR1 SGHKS, CDR2 YYEKEE (reference sequence).

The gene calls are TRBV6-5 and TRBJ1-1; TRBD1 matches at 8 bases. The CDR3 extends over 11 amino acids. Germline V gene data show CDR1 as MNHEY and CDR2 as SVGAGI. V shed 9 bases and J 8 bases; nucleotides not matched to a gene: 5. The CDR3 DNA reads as TGTGCCAGTAACGGACAGGGAGAAGCTTTCTTT. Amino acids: CASNGQGEAFF.

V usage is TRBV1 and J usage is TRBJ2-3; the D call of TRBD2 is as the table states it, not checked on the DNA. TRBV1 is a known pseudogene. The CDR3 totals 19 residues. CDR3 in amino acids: CTSSQDRGKSGGPGGTQYF. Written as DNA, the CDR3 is TGCACCAGCAGCCAAGATCGAGGAAAAAGCGGGGGACCGGGGGGTACGCAGTATTTT.

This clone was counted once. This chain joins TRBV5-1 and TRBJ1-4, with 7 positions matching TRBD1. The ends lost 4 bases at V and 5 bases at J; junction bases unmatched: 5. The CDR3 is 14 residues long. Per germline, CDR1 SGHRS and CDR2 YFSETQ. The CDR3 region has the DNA TGCGCCAGCAGCAAGACAGGGCCCAATGAAAAACTGTTTTTT. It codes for CASSKTGPNEKLFF. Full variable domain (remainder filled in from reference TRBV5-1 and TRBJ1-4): KAGVTQTPRYLIKTRGQQVTLSCSPISGHRSVSWYQQTPGQGLQFLFEYFSETQRNKGNFPGRFSGRQFSNSRSEMNVSTLELGDSALYLCASSKTGPNEKLFFGSGTQLSVL.

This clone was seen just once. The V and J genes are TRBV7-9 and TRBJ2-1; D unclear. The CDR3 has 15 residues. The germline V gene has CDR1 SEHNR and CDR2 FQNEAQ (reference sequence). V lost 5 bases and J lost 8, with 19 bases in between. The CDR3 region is CASSPPGSIRDEQFF. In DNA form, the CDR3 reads TGTGCCAGCAGCCCACCCGGGTCCATTCGGGATGAGCAGTTCTTC.

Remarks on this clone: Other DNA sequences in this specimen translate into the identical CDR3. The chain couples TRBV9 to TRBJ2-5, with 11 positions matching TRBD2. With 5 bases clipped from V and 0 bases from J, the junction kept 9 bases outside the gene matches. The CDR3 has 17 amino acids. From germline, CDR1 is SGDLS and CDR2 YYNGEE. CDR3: CASSAPLAGGYQETQYF. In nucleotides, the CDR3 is TGTGCCAGCAGTGCCCCCCTAGCGGGGGGCTACCAAGAGACCCAGTACTTC. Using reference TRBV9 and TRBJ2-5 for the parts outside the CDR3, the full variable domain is DSGVTQTPKHLITATGQRVTLRCSPRSGDLSVYWYQQSLDQGLQFLIQYYNGEERAKGNILERFSAQQFPDLHSELNLSSLELGDSALYFCASSAPLAGGYQETQYFGPGTRLLVL.

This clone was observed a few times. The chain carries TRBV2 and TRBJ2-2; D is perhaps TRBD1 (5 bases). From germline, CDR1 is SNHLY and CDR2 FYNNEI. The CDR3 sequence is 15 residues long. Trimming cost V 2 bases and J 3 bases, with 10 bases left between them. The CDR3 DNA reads TGTGCCAGCAGTGAATGGGGCAGGGACACCGGGGAGCTGTTTTTT. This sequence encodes CASSEWGRDTGELFF.

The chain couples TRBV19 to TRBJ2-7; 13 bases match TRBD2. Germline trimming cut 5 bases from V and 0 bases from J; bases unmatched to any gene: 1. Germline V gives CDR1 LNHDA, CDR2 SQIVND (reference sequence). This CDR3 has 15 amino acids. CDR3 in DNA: TGTGCCAGTAGTGGGACTAGCGGGGACTCCTACGAGCAGTACTTC. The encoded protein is CASSGTSGDSYEQYF.

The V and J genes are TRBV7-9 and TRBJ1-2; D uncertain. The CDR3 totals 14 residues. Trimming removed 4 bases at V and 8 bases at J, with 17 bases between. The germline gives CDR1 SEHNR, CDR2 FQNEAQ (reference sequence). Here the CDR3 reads CASSSSAGLKGYTF. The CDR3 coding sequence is TGTGCCAGCAGCTCCTCGGCGGGCTTGAAAGGCTACACCTTC.

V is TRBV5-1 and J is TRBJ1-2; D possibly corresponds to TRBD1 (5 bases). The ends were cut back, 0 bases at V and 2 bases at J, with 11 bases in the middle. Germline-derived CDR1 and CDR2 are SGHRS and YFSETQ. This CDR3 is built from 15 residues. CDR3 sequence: CASSLDPGENYGYTF. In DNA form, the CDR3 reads TGCGCCAGCAGCTTGGATCCGGGGGAGAACTATGGCTACACCTTC.

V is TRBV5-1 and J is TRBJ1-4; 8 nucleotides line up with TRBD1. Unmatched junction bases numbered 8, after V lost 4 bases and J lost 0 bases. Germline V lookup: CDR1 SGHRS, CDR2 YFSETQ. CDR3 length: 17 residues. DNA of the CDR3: TGCGCCAGCAGCACCGGACAGGGAGGAACAACTAATGAAAAACTGTTTTTT. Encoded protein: CASSTGQGGTTNEKLFF.

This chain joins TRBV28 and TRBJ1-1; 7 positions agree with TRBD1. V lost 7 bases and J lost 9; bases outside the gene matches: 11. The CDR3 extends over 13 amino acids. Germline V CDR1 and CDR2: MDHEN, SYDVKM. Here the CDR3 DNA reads TGTGCCAGCAAAGAAACAGGGGTTCAAAAAGCTTTCTTT. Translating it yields CASKETGVQKAFF. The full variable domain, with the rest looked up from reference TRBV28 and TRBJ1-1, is DVKVTQSSRYLVKRTGEKVFLECVQDMDHENMFWYRQDPGLGLRLIYFSYDVKMKEKGDIPEGYSVSREKKERFSLILESASTNQTSMYLCASKETGVQKAFFGQGTRLTVV.

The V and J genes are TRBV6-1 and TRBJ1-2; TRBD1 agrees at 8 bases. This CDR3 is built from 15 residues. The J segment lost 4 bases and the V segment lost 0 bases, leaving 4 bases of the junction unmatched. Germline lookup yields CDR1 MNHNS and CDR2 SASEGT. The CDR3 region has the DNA TGTGCCAGCAGTGAAGCGAGTGGACAGGGCTATGGCTACACCTTC. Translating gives CASSEASGQGYGYTF.

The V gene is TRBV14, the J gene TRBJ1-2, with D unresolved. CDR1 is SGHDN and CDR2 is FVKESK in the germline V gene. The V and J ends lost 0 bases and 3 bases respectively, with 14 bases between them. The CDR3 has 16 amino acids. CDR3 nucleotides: TGTGCCAGCAGCCAAGATAACCCAGGTTGGGACTATGGCTACACCTTC. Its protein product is CASSQDNPGWDYGYTF.

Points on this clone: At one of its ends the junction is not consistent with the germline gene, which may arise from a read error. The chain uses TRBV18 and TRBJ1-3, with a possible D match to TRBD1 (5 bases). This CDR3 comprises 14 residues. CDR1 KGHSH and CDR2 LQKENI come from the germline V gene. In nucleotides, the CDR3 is TGTGCCGGCTCACCACCGGTTATCAGGGACACCATATATTTT. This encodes CAGSPPVIRDTIYF. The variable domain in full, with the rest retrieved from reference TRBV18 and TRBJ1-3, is NAGVMQNPRHLVRRRGQEARLRCSPMKGHSHVYWYRQLPEEGLKFMVYLQKENIIDESGMPKERFSAEFPKEGPSILRIQQVVRGDSAAYFCAGSPPVIRDTIYFGEGSWLTVV.

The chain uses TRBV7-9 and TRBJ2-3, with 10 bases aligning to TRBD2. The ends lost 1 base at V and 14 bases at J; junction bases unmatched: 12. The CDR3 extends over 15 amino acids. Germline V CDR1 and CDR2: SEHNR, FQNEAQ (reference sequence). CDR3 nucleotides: TGTGCCAGCAGCTTAGGGACTAGCGGAATCGGCCGCCGGTATTTT. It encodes CASSLGTSGIGRRYF. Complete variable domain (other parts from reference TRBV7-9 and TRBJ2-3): DTGVSQNPRHKITKRGQNVTFRCDPISEHNRLYWYRQTLGQGPEFLTYFQNEAQLEKSRLLSDRFSAERPKGSFSTLEIQRTEQGDSAMYLCASSLGTSGIGRRYFGPGTRLTVL.

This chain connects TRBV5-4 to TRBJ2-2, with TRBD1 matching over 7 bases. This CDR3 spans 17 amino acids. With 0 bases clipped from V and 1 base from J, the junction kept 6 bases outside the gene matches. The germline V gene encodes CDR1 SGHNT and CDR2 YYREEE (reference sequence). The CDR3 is CASSLAPDRLNTGELFF. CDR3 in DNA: TGTGCCAGCAGCTTGGCCCCGGACAGGCTGAACACCGGGGAGCTGTTTTTT.

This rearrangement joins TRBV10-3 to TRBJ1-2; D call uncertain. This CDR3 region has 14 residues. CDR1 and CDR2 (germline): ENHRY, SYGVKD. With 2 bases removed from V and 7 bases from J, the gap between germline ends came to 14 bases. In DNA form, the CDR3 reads TGTGCCATCAGTGAGGTGGAGAGAGCGGGTGGCTACACCTTC. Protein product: CAISEVERAGGYTF.

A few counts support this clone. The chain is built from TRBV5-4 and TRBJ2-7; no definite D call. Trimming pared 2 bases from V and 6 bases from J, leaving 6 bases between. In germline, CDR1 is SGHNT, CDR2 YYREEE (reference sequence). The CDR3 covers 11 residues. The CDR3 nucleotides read TGTGCCAGCAGCTTTGGGCCCGAGCAGTACTTC. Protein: CASSFGPEQYF.

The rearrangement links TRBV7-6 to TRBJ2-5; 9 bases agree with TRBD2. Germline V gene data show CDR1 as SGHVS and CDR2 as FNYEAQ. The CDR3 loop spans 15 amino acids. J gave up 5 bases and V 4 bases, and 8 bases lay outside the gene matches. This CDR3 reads CASSWSGGPGETQYF. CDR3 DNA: TGTGCCAGCAGCTGGAGCGGGGGGCCTGGCGAGACCCAGTACTTC.

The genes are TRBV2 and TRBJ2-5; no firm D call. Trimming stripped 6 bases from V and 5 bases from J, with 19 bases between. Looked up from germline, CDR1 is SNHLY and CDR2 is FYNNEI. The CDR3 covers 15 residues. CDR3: CASRLGGDALETQYF. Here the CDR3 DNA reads TGTGCCAGCAGGCTAGGCGGTGATGCCTTGGAGACCCAGTACTTC.

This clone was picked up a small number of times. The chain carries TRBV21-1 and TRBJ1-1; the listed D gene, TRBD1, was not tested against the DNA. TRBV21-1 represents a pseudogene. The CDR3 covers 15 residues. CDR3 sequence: CASSKGPDRCTEAFF. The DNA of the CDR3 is TGTGCCAGCAGCAAAGGGCCGGACAGGTGCACTGAAGCTTTCTTT.

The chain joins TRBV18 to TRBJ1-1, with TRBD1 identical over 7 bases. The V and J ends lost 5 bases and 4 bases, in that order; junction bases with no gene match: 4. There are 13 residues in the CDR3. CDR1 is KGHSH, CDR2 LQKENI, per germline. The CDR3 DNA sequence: TGTGCCAGCTCATCAGGACAGGCCACTGAAGCTTTCTTT. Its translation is CASSSGQATEAFF.

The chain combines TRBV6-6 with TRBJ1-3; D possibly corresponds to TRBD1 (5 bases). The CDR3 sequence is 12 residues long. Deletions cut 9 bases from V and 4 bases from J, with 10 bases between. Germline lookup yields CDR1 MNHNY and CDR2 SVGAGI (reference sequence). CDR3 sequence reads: CASQGEGNTIYF. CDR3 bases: TGTGCCAGTCAAGGGGAAGGAAACACCATATATTTT.

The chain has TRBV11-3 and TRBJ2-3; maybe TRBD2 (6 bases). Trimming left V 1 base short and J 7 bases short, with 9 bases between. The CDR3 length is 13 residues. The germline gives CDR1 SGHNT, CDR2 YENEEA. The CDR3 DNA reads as TGTGCCAGCAGCTTAGCTGCGGGGAATACGCAGTATTTT. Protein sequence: CASSLAAGNTQYF.

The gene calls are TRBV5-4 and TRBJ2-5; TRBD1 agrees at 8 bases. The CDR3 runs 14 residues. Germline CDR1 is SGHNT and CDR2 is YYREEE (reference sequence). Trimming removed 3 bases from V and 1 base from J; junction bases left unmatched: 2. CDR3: CASSWTGTQETQYF. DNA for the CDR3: TGTGCCAGCAGCTGGACAGGGACCCAAGAGACCCAGTACTTC.